The rows below give T cell receptor beta chains drawn from one sample of a study of cytomegalovirus exposure and HLA in healthy donors. Repertoires were generated with immunoSEQ multiplex PCR, while TCRdb's copy carries only in-frame clones and drops some. Among fewer than 250,000 clones listed, approximately 79% were seen once. The sequenced sample was PBMCs. These receptors were collected from a young woman in good health and CMV-seronegative. Each CDR3 is given with its conserved first and last residue. A D gene is named only where the DNA matches it firmly. Not every row has a clone size; where given, it reads once, few, many or a size class.

CDR3 DNA	CDR3 protein	clone size	V gene	D gene	J gene
TGTTCCAGCAGCCTAGGGTCGGACAGGGGTGGTGGCTACACCTTC	CSSSLGSDRGGGYTF	.	TRBV7-9	TRBD1	TRBJ1-2
TGTGCCAGCAGCCCTGGACAGGGTCTTACTAATGAAAAACTGTTTTTT	CASSPGQGLTNEKLFF	.	TRBV14	TRBD1	TRBJ1-4
TGTGCCAGCAGTCCCTTAGCTATCAGGGCTGAGCAGTACTTC	CASSPLAIRAEQYF	.	TRBV7-2	.	TRBJ2-7
TGCGCCAGCAGCTCACCCGACAGGGGGGAGACCCAGTACTTC	CASSSPDRGETQYF	.	TRBV5-1	TRBD1	TRBJ2-5
TGTGCCAGCAGTGATGGACAGTCGGGGTATGGCTACACCTTC	CASSDGQSGYGYTF	.	TRBV25-1	.	TRBJ1-2
TGTGCCAGCAGGGAGAGGACTAGCGGGAGTTTTGGGCAGTACTTC	CASRERTSGSFGQYF	.	TRBV2	TRBD2	TRBJ2-7
TGTGCCAGCAGTAACTCCCACAGGGGGCCTGGAGAGACCCAGTACTTC	CASSNSHRGPGETQYF	.	TRBV6-5	TRBD1	TRBJ2-5
TGTGCCAGCAGCTCACAGGGGCAGGGATCACCCCTCCACTTT	CASSSQGQGSPLHF	.	TRBV7-2	TRBD1	TRBJ1-6
TGTGCCAGCAGTACCGAAGGGGGGACCCAGTACTTC	CASSTEGGTQYF	.	TRBV27	.	TRBJ2-5
TGTGCCAGCAGCCAAACGGCAGGGGATGGGCCCCTCCACTTT	CASSQTAGDGPLHF	.	TRBV14	.	TRBJ1-6
TGTGCCAGTAGTATATCAGTCCGGGAGGCGGGGGGGCGTGATACGCAGTATTTT	CASSISVREAGGRDTQYF	.	TRBV19	TRBD2	TRBJ2-3
TGTGCCAGTAAAGGACAGGGGGCTGGCGAGCAGTACTTC	CASKGQGAGEQYF	.	TRBV19	TRBD1	TRBJ2-7
TGTGCCAGCAGCCCGACAGACATGAACACTGAAGCTTTCTTT	CASSPTDMNTEAFF	few	TRBV7-3	.	TRBJ1-1
TGTGCCAGCAGCTTGACAGGTTCTGGAAACACCATATATTTT	CASSLTGSGNTIYF	.	TRBV7-3	.	TRBJ1-3
TGTGCCTGGAGTGTAGACAGGGGGCTAGATACGCAGTATTTT	CAWSVDRGLDTQYF	.	TRBV30	TRBD1	TRBJ2-3
TGTGCCAGCAGTTCTAGCGGGAGACCCACAGATACGCAGTATTTT	CASSSSGRPTDTQYF	.	TRBV6-5	TRBD2	TRBJ2-3
TGTGCCAGCACCTTGGAGGGAAGTCTCGACGAGCAGTACTTC	CASTLEGSLDEQYF	few	TRBV7-2	.	TRBJ2-7
TGCGCCAGCAGCTTGGGGACAGAGTTTCCTAATGAGCAGTTCTTC	CASSLGTEFPNEQFF	.	TRBV5-1	.	TRBJ2-1
TGTGCCAGCAGCTCACCCCACTCGGGCACTGAAGCTTTCTTT	CASSSPHSGTEAFF	few	TRBV9	.	TRBJ1-1
TGTGCCTGGAGTGTACAGTACAGGAAGAATTCACCCCTCCACTTT	CAWSVQYRKNSPLHF	.	TRBV30	.	TRBJ1-6
TGTGCCAGCAGCTCCGGGACAGGGGATTTTGGAGATACGCAGTATTTT	CASSSGTGDFGDTQYF	.	TRBV11-3	TRBD1	TRBJ2-3
TGTGCCAGCAGCGTAGATAGGGGGCCATTCTATGGCTACACCTTC	CASSVDRGPFYGYTF	.	TRBV9	TRBD1	TRBJ1-2
TGTGCCAGCAGAGAACAGGGATCGGTCAATCAGCCCCAGCATTTT	CASREQGSVNQPQHF	.	TRBV6-1	.	TRBJ1-5
TGTGCCAGCAGTGAAGCGGGCCTAACTGGGGCCAACGTCCTGACTTTC	CASSEAGLTGANVLTF	.	TRBV6-1	.	TRBJ2-6
TGTGCCAGTAGTATACAGGGGGGCAATCAGCCCCAGCATTTT	CASSIQGGNQPQHF	once	TRBV19	TRBD1	TRBJ1-5
TGTGCCAGCAGCCCGAACATCGGGGTTAGCAATCAGCCCCAGCATTTT	CASSPNIGVSNQPQHF	.	TRBV6-6	.	TRBJ1-5
TGTGCCAGCAGCCCACACTCGGGAGGGGGCGCTGGAAACACCATATATTTT	CASSPHSGGGAGNTIYF	.	TRBV9	TRBD1	TRBJ1-3
TGTGCCAGCAGTACCCACAGGGGGCAAAACACTGAAGCTTTCTTT	CASSTHRGQNTEAFF	.	TRBV28	TRBD1	TRBJ1-1
TGCGCCAGCAGTGAGAGCGGGAGGGCCCATGACGAGCAGTACTTC	CASSESGRAHDEQYF	.	TRBV10-2	TRBD2	TRBJ2-7
TGTGCCAGCAGCCATGAGGCGGTCCATCAGCCCCAGCATTTT	CASSHEAVHQPQHF	.	TRBV4-2	.	TRBJ1-5
TGTGCCAGCTCACCGGGGACTAGCGGGATTCATAACACCGGGGAGCTGTTTTTT	CASSPGTSGIHNTGELFF	.	TRBV18	TRBD2	TRBJ2-2
TGTGCCAGCACCCCTGGGGACACAATCTCCTACGAGCAGTACTTC	CASTPGDTISYEQYF	few	TRBV6-5	.	TRBJ2-7
TGTGCCAGCAGCCATGTGAGGCGTACGCAGTATTTT	CASSHVRRTQYF	.	TRBV14	.	TRBJ2-3
TGTGCCAGCAGTGAAGCCGCGAGTCCACATGGCTACACCTTC	CASSEAASPHGYTF	few	TRBV6-1	.	TRBJ1-2
TGTGCCAGCAGCTTCCGGGACAGAAATTCACCCCTCCACTTT	CASSFRDRNSPLHF	.	TRBV7-8	TRBD1	TRBJ1-6
TGTGCCAGCAGTGACGTAGCGGGAGAGACCGGGGAGCTGTTTTTT	CASSDVAGETGELFF	few	TRBV2	TRBD2	TRBJ2-2
TGCGCCAGCAGCTTGGTTTTCCAGGGGGCGAACACTGAAGCTTTCTTT	CASSLVFQGANTEAFF	.	TRBV5-1	TRBD1	TRBJ1-1
TGCGCCAGCAGCGCAGCACCCGGGACAGCATACGAGCAGTACTTC	CASSAAPGTAYEQYF	.	TRBV5-1	TRBD1	TRBJ2-7
TGTGCCAGCACCGCGAGCGATGAGCAGTTCTTC	CASTASDEQFF	once	TRBV5-4	.	TRBJ2-1
TGTGCCATCAGGACAGCGGGAACCTACAATGAGCAGTTCTTC	CAIRTAGTYNEQFF	.	TRBV10-3	TRBD2	TRBJ2-1
TGTGCCAGCAGCACCCGGGACAGGGACGAGCAGTACTTC	CASSTRDRDEQYF	.	TRBV5-6	TRBD1	TRBJ2-7
TGCGCCAGCAGCCTCTATCCTTCAAATGAAAAACTGTTTTTT	CASSLYPSNEKLFF	.	TRBV5-1	.	TRBJ1-4
TGTGCCAGCAGCTTGGGGGTAGCGGGGTACCCCGTTGGGCAGTTCTTC	CASSLGVAGYPVGQFF	few	TRBV5-6	TRBD2	TRBJ2-1
TGTGCCAGCAGTTCCAATTATAGAGGGGGCTTGGGCAATGAGCAGTTCTTC	CASSSNYRGGLGNEQFF	.	TRBV28	TRBD1	TRBJ2-1
TGTGCCAGCAGTGAAGCCCGCGGACGGGGTAGCAATCAGCCCCAGCATTTT	CASSEARGRGSNQPQHF	few	TRBV6-1	.	TRBJ1-5
TGCAGCGTTGACCAGGGGGAGCAGTACTTC	CSVDQGEQYF	.	TRBV29-1	.	TRBJ2-7
TGTGCCAGTAGTGACTCAACAGGGGGCTACACTGAAGCTTTCTTT	CASSDSTGGYTEAFF	.	TRBV19	TRBD1	TRBJ1-1
TGTGCCAGCAGCTTGTGGCGGGATTGGGAAGAGCAGTACTTC	CASSLWRDWEEQYF	.	TRBV5-5	.	TRBJ2-7
TGTGCTAGTGGTTTGGACCGACTAGCGGAGCAGTTCTTC	CASGLDRLAEQFF	.	TRBV12-5	TRBD2	TRBJ2-1
TGTGCCAGCAGTTTAGGAGGGACAGGGGGCAGCGAGCAGTACTTC	CASSLGGTGGSEQYF	.	TRBV27	TRBD1	TRBJ2-7
TGTGCCATCCTTAAACCGGGCTTGGCGAGGGATGAGCAGTTCTTC	CAILKPGLARDEQFF	.	TRBV2	.	TRBJ2-1
TGTGCCAGCAGTCCTCCCGGACAGGGACAGCCCCAGCATTTT	CASSPPGQGQPQHF	.	TRBV6-5	TRBD1	TRBJ1-5
TGTGCCAGCAGCAGCGGCACGACGAACACTGAAGCTTTCTTT	CASSSGTTNTEAFF	.	TRBV6-5	.	TRBJ1-1